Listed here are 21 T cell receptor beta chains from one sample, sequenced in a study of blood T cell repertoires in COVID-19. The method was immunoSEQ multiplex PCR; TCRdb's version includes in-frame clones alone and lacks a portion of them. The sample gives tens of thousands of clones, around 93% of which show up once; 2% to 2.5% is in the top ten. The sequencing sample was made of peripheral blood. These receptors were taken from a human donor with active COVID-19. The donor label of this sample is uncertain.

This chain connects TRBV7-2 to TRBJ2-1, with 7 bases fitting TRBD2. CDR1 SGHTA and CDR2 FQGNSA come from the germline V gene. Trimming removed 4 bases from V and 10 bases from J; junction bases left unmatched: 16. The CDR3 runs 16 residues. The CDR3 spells CASSSARGVSVAEQFF. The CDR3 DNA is TGTGCCAGCAGCTCCGCCCGGGGGGTCTCGGTCGCGGAGCAGTTCTTC.

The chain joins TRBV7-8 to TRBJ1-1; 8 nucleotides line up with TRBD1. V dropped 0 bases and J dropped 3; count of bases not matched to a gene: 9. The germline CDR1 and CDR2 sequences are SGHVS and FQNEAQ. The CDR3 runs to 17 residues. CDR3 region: CASSLARQGAMYTEAFF. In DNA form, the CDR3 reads TGTGCCAGCAGCTTAGCACGGCAGGGGGCAATGTACACTGAAGCTTTCTTT.

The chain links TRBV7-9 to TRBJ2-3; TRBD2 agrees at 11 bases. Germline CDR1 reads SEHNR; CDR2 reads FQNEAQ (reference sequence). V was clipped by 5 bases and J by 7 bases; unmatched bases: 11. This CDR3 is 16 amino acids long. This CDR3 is CASSPRGSGGAYTQYF. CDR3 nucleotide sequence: TGTGCCAGCAGCCCCCGGGGTAGCGGGGGGGCTTATACGCAGTATTTT. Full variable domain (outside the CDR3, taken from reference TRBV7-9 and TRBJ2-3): DTGVSQNPRHKITKRGQNVTFRCDPISEHNRLYWYRQTLGQGPEFLTYFQNEAQLEKSRLLSDRFSAERPKGSFSTLEIQRTEQGDSAMYLCASSPRGSGGAYTQYFGPGTRLTVL.

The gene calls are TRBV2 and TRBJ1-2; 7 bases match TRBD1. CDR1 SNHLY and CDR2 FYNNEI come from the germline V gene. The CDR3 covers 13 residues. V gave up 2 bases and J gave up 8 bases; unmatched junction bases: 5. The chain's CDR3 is CASSERGGNGYTF. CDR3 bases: TGTGCCAGCAGTGAACGAGGGGGCAACGGCTACACCTTC.

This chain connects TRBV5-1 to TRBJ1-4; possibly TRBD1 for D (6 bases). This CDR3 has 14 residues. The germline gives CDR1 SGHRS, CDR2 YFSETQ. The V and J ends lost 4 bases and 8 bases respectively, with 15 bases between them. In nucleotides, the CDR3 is TGCGCCAGCAGCAGGGACACGCAAGGCGAAAAACTGTTTTTT. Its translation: CASSRDTQGEKLFF. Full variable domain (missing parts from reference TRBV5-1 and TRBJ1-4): KAGVTQTPRYLIKTRGQQVTLSCSPISGHRSVSWYQQTPGQGLQFLFEYFSETQRNKGNFPGRFSGRQFSNSRSEMNVSTLELGDSALYLCASSRDTQGEKLFFGSGTQLSVL.

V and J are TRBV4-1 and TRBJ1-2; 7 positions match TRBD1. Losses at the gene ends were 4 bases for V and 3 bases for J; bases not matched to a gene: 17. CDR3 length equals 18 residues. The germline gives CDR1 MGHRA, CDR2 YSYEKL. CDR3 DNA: TGCGCCAGCAGCCCCACTGGGTGGGGGACAGAAACTTACTATGGCTACACCTTC. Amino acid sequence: CASSPTGWGTETYYGYTF.

CDR3 amino acids: CSASPASGGAKTQYF. In nucleotides, the CDR3 is TGCAGTGCTAGTCCGGCTAGCGGGGGGGCAAAGACCCAGTACTTC. The chain uses TRBV20-1 and TRBJ2-5; TRBD2 matches 12 bases. CDR3 size: 15 residues. Germline CDR1 reads DFQATT; CDR2 reads SNEGSKA (reference sequence). V lost 3 bases and J lost 6; bases outside the gene matches: 8.

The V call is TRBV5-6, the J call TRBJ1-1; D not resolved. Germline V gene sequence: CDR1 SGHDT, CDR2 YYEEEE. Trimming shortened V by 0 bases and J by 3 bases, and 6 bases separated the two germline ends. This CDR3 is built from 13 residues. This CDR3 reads CASSLVGDTEAFF. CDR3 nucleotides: TGTGCCAGCAGCTTGGTCGGGGACACTGAAGCTTTCTTT. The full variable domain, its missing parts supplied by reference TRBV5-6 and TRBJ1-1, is DAGVTQSPTHLIKTRGQQVTLRCSPKSGHDTVSWYQQALGQGPQFIFQYYEEEERQRGNFPDRFSGHQFPNYSSELNVNALLLGDSALYLCASSLVGDTEAFFGQGTRLTVV.

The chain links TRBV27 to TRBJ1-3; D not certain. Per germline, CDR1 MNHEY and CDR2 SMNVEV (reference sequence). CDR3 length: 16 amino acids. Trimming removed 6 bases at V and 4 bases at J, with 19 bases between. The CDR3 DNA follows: TGTGCCAGCAGGTCCAGCGGTCTCATAGGGGGAAACACCATATATTTT. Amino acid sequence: CASRSSGLIGGNTIYF.

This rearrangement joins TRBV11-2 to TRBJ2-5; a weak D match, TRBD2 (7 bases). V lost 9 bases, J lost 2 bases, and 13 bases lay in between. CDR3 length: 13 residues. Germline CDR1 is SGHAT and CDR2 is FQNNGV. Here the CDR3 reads CASQAGAQETQYF. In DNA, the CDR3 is TGTGCCAGTCAGGCGGGGGCGCAAGAGACCCAGTACTTC.

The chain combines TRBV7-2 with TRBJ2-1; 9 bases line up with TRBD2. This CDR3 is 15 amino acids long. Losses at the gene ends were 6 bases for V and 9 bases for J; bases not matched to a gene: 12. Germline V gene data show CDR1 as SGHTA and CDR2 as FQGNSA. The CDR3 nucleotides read TGTGCCAGCAGTTATAGCGGGGGTACCGCGTCTGAGCAGTTCTTC. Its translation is CASSYSGGTASEQFF.

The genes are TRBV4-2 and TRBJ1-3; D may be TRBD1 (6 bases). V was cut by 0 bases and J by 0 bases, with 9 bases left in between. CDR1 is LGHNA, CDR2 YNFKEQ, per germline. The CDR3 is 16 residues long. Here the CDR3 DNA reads TGTGCCAGCAGCCAAGATCTGGGGGCCTCTGGAAACACCATATATTTT. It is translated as CASSQDLGASGNTIYF.

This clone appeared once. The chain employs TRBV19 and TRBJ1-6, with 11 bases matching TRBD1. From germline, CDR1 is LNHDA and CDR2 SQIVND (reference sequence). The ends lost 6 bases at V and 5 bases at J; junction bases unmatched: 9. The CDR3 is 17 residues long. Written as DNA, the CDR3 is TGTGCCAGTAGGGACGGCCGGACAGGGGGCAATAATTCACCCCTCCACTTT. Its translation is CASRDGRTGGNNSPLHF.

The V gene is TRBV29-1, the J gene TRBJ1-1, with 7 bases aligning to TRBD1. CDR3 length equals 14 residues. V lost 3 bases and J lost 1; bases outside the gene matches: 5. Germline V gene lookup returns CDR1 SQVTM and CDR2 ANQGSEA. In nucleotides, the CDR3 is TGCAGCGTTGACCCCCGACAGGGGAACACTGAAGCTTTCTTT. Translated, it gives CSVDPRQGNTEAFF.

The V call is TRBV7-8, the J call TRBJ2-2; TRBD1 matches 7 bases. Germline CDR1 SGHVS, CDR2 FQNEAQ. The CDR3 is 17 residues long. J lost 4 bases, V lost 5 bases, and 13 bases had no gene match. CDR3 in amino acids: CASSPILRGSGTGELFF. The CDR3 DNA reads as TGTGCCAGCAGCCCGATTCTCAGGGGGTCGGGCACCGGGGAGCTGTTTTTT.

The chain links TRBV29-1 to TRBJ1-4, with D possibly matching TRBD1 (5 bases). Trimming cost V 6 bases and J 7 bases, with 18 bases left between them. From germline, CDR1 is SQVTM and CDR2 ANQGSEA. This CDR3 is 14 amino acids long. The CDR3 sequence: CSVETATRGEKLFF. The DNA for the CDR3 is TGCAGCGTGGAGACAGCGACAAGAGGTGAAAAACTGTTTTTT.

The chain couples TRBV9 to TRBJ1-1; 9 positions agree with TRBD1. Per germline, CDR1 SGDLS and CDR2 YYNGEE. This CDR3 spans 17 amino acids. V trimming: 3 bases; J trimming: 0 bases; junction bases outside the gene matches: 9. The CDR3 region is CASSDPGTGSMNTEAFF. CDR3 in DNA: TGTGCCAGCAGCGACCCCGGGACAGGGAGCATGAACACTGAAGCTTTCTTT.

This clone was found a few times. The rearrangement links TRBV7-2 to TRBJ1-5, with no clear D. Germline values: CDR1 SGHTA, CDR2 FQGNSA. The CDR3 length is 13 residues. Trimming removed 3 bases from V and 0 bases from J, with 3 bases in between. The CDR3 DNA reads TGTGCCAGCAGCTTTTATAGCAATCAGCCCCAGCATTTT. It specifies CASSFYSNQPQHF.

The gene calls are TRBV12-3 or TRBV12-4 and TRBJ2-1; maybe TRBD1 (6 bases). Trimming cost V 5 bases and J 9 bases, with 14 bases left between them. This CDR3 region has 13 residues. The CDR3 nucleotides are TGTGCCAGCAGTCAGCCCCAAGGGGGTGAGCAGTTCTTC. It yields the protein CASSQPQGGEQFF.

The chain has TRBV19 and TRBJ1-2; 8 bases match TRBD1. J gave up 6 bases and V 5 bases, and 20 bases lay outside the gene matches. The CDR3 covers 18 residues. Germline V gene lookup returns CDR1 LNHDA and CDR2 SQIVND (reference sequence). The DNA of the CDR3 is TGTGCCAGTAGTCCCCTCACGGGTGGACAGGGAAGGATCCATGGCTACACCTTC. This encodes CASSPLTGGQGRIHGYTF. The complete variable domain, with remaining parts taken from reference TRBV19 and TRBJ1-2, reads DGGITQSPKYLFRKEGQNVTLSCEQNLNHDAMYWYRQDPGQGLRLIYYSQIVNDFQKGDIAEGYSVSREKKESFPLTVTSAQKNPTAFYLCASSPLTGGQGRIHGYTFGSGTRLTVV.

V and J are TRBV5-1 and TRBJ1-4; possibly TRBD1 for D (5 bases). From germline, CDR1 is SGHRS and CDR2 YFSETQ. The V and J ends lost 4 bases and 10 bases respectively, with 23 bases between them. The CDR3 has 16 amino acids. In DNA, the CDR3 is TGCGCCAGCAGCCGGGATTGGGACCCGGGAGATCGAAAACTGTTTTTT. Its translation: CASSRDWDPGDRKLFF.